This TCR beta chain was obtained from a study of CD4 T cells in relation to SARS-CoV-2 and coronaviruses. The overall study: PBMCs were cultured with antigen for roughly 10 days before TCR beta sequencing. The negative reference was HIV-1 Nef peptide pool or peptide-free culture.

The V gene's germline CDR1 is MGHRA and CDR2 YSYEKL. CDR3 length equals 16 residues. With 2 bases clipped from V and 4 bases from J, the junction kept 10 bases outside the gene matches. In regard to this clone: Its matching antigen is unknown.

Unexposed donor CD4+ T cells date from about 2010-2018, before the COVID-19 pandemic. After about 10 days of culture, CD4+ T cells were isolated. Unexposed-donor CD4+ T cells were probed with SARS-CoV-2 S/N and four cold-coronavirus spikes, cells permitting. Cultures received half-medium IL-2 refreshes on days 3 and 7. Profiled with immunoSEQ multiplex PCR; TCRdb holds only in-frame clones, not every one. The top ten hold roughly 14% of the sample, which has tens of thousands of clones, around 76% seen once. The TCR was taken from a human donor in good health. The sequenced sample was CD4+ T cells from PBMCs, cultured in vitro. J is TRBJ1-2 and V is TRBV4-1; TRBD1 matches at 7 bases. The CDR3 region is CASSQPTTGSRYGYTF. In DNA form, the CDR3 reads TGCGCCAGCAGCCAACCAACGACAGGGAGCCGCTATGGCTACACCTTC.